The rows below give T cell receptor beta chains drawn from one sample of a study of T cell repertoires in cytomegalovirus infection. Antigens for these TCRs are unknown. In TCRdb, the reads were re-called with MiXCR into one record per CDR3 protein. The table includes around 100,000 distinct CDR3 sequences, around 30% detected once. This specimen consisted of CD8+ T cells from cultured PBMCs, obtained from culture after CMV antigen stimulation. These receptors were taken from a human donor in good health (CMV status not recorded). Some clones in this sample may be carry-over from other donors' samples. The CDR3 runs from the conserved cysteine through the conserved F or W. The D gene is left open where the match is weak. Clone sizes are given selectively: once, few, many, or a class where the clone is expanded.

>TRBV7-9|TRBD1|15|TRBJ1-1|.
CASSQTGGAYTEAFF
TGTGCCAGCAGTCAGACAGGGGGCGCGTACACTGAAGCTTTCTTT
>TRBV7-9|.|14|TRBJ1-1|few
CAITGHRRNTEAFF
TGTGCCATAACAGGACACCGAAGAAACACTGAAGCTTTCTTT
>TRBV5-6|.|13|TRBJ1-4|.
CASSIDEDEKLFF
TGTGCCAGCAGCATCGACGAAGACGAAAAACTGTTTTTT
>TRBV7-9|.|15|TRBJ2-3|few
CAEESDYRYTDTQYF
TGTGCCGAAGAAAGCGACTACCGCTACACAGATACGCAGTATTTT
>TRBV6-8|.|13|TRBJ2-1|.
CASSYGWYNEQFF
TGTGCCAGCAGTTACGGGTGGTACAATGAGCAGTTCTTC
>TRBV19|.|15|TRBJ2-1|few
CASSLEDSSYNEQFF
TGTGCCAGTAGTCTGGAGGACAGCTCCTACAATGAGCAGTTCTTC
>TRBV5-6|TRBD1|16|TRBJ2-7|.
CASSLTGTAVGYEQYF
TGTGCCAGCAGCTTAACCGGGACAGCAGTAGGTTACGAGCAGTACTTC
>TRBV7-6|TRBD1|17|TRBJ2-2|few
CASSLGGTGGSTGELFF
TGTGCCAGCAGCTTAGGCGGGACAGGGGGGAGCACCGGGGAGCTGTTTTTT
>TRBV7-2|TRBD1|18|TRBJ1-1|many
CASSPGPGQGYMDTEAFF
TGTGCCAGCAGCCCAGGTCCGGGACAGGGGTATATGGACACTGAAGCTTTCTTT
>TRBV7-6|TRBD2|15|TRBJ2-1|few
CASSFSSGGGNEQFF
TGTGCCAGCAGCTTTTCTAGCGGGGGGGGGAATGAGCAGTTCTTC
>TRBV7-3|.|13|TRBJ1-2|.
CASSADASYGYTF
TGTGCCAGCAGCGCCGACGCCTCCTATGGCTACACCTTC
>TRBV27|.|16|TRBJ1-1|few
CASSHPGEGLSTEAFF
TGTGCCAGCAGTCACCCGGGGGAGGGTCTTAGCACTGAAGCTTTCTTT
>TRBV6-5|.|18|TRBJ1-1|.
CASSYSTMTRRLITEAFF
TGTGCCAGCAGTTACTCGACGATGACACGAAGGTTAATCACTGAAGCTTTCTTT
>TRBV11-2|TRBD2|14|TRBJ2-5|.
CASASWGGQETQYF
TGTGCCAGCGCTTCATGGGGGGGCCAAGAGACCCAGTACTTC
>TRBV29-1|TRBD2|14|TRBJ2-3|.
CSVETSGVTDTQYF
TGCAGCGTGGAGACTAGCGGGGTCACAGATACGCAGTATTTT
>TRBV12-3/TRBV12-4|.|15|TRBJ1-1|.
CASRLKDSRNTEAFF
TGTGCCAGCAGACTTAAGGACAGTCGGAACACTGAAGCTTTCTTT
>TRBV29-1|.|15|TRBJ2-1|few
CSVEDYGQPYNEQFF
TGCAGCGTTGAAGATTACGGACAACCCTACAATGAGCAGTTCTTC
>TRBV6-5|TRBD2|15|TRBJ2-5|few
CASRESGGEGETQYF
TGTGCCAGCAGGGAGAGCGGGGGGGAGGGGGAGACCCAGTACTTC
>TRBV12-3/TRBV12-4|.|16|TRBJ1-6|.
CASRRYMSSYNSPLHF
TGTGCCAGCAGGCGATACATGAGCTCCTATAATTCACCCCTCCACTTT
>TRBV5-4|.|16|TRBJ2-7|.
CASSPPHGRGAYEQYF
TGTGCCAGCAGCCCCCCCCACGGCAGGGGCGCCTACGAGCAGTACTTC
>TRBV15|.|19|TRBJ1-5|many
CATSRVSVLPVQNNQPQHF
TGTGCCACCAGCAGAGTCTCGGTTTTACCGGTACAGAACAATCAGCCCCAGCATTTT
>TRBV6-6|TRBD2|15|TRBJ2-7|.
CASILTSVSSYEQYF
TGTGCCAGCATCCTAACTAGCGTAAGCTCCTACGAGCAGTACTTC
>TRBV19|.|11|TRBJ2-1|.
CASIRGNEQFF
TGTGCCAGTATTAGGGGCAATGAGCAGTTCTTC
>TRBV2|.|13|TRBJ1-2|.
CASTGSKFYGYTF
TGTGCCAGCACTGGTAGCAAATTCTATGGCTACACCTTC
>TRBV7-9|.|14|TRBJ1-5|few
CASSLAAVDQPQHF
TGTGCCAGCAGCTTAGCGGCGGTGGATCAGCCCCAGCATTTT
>TRBV2|.|14|TRBJ2-5|.
CASSEGQRQETQYF
TGTGCCAGCAGTGAAGGCCAGCGCCAAGAGACCCAGTACTTC
>TRBV7-6|TRBD1|13|TRBJ2-7|few
CASRRDSSYEQYF
TGTGCCAGCAGACGGGACAGTTCCTACGAGCAGTACTTC
>TRBV4-1|TRBD2|20|TRBJ2-1|few
CASSQDAGTSGSLSYNEQFF
TGCGCCAGCAGCCAAGATGCCGGGACTAGCGGCTCCCTCTCCTACAATGAGCAGTTCTTC
>TRBV7-2|TRBD1|17|TRBJ2-3|many
CASSLGVPGQTTDTQYF
TGTGCCAGCAGCTTAGGGGTACCGGGACAGACCACAGATACGCAGTATTTT
>TRBV5-1|.|13|TRBJ2-7|.
CASSLGQYYEQYF
TGCGCCAGCAGCTTGGGACAGTACTACGAGCAGTACTTC
>TRBV6-1|TRBD1|16|TRBJ1-1|few
CASRSLQGPANTEAFF
TGTGCCAGCAGAAGCCTACAGGGGCCAGCGAACACTGAAGCTTTCTTT
>TRBV20-1|TRBD2|16|TRBJ2-1|few
CSAKKGSGGRSDEQFF
TGCAGTGCTAAAAAGGGGAGCGGGGGGCGATCAGATGAGCAGTTCTTC
>TRBV6-2/TRBV6-3|TRBD2|14|TRBJ2-1|few
CASSYRGDYNEQFF
TGTGCCAGCAGTTACCGGGGGGACTACAATGAGCAGTTCTTC
>TRBV27|.|13|TRBJ2-3|.
CASSFTGLDTQYF
TGTGCCAGCAGTTTCACAGGGTTAGATACGCAGTATTTT
>TRBV11-2|.|16|TRBJ1-6|.
CASSLSDRTLNSPLHF
TGTGCCAGCAGCTTATCGGACAGAACCCTTAATTCACCCCTCCACTTT
>TRBV2|.|12|TRBJ1-2|.
CASSDISYGYTF
TGTGCCAGCAGTGATATAAGCTATGGCTACACCTTC
>TRBV5-1|.|15|TRBJ2-3|.
CASSLTGLVADTQYF
TGCGCCAGCAGCTTGACAGGTTTGGTTGCAGATACGCAGTATTTT
>TRBV12-3/TRBV12-4|.|14|TRBJ2-1|.
CASSWGQGTGVECF
.
>TRBV19|TRBD1|15|TRBJ1-1|few
CASSIYEGAGTEAFF
TGTGCCAGTAGTATATATGAGGGGGCAGGGACTGAAGCTTTCTTT
>TRBV12-3/TRBV12-4|.|12|TRBJ2-7|few
CASSLTPYEQYF
TGTGCCAGCAGCTTGACACCTTACGAGCAGTACTTC
>TRBV28|.|14|TRBJ2-3|few
CASSFGRSTDTQYF
TGTGCCAGCAGTTTTGGGCGGAGCACAGATACGCAGTATTTT
>TRBV7-6|.|16|TRBJ2-5|few
CASRGERAIYQETQYF
TGTGCCAGCAGGGGGGAGCGGGCGATTTACCAAGAGACCCAGTACTTC
>TRBV12-5|TRBD1|14|TRBJ1-1|.
CASGFGQGDTEAFF
TGTGCTAGTGGTTTTGGTCAGGGGGACACTGAAGCTTTCTTT
>TRBV7-9|TRBD2|12|TRBJ2-5|.
CATLAGGETQYF
TGTGCCACCCTAGCGGGGGGAGAGACCCAGTACTTC
>TRBV4-1|.|15|TRBJ2-5|.
CASSPGRGLQETQYF
TGCGCCAGCAGCCCCGGGAGGGGGCTCCAAGAGACCCAGTACTTC